The rows below give T cell receptor beta chains drawn from one sample of a study of CD8 T cells in Susac syndrome. Each CDR3 protein is one row after TCRdb ran MiXCR on the immunoSEQ multiplex PCR reads. Of about 29,000 distinct CDR3 sequences in the sample, 85% to 95% are singletons; the top ten hold 0.25% to 0.3%. Sequencing input: CD8+ T cells from PBMCs. These receptors were collected from a human donor in good health. Each CDR3 is given with its conserved first and last residue. The D gene is left open where the match is weak. Expanded clones get a size class; other rows say once, few or many, or leave the size out.

d_gene | j_gene | v_gene | abundance | CDR3aa | CDR3nt
NA | TRBJ1-4 | TRBV7-9 | NA | CASSLGGPFGEKLFF | TGTGCCAGCAGCTTAGGGGGCCCCTTCGGAGAAAAACTGTTTTTT
NA | TRBJ1-2 | TRBV10-3 | NA | CATFRQEPYGYTF | TGTGCCACCTTTCGACAGGAACCTTATGGCTACACCTTC
NA | TRBJ1-1 | TRBV12-5 | NA | CASGFDRSMNTEAFF | TGTGCTAGTGGATTCGACAGGTCCATGAACACTGAAGCTTTCTTT
TRBD1 | TRBJ2-1 | TRBV4-3 | NA | CASSPGTGGINEQFF | TGCGCCAGCAGCCCCGGGACAGGGGGGATCAATGAGCAGTTCTTC
NA | TRBJ1-1 | TRBV9 | NA | CASRGADTEAFF | TGTGCCAGCAGGGGGGCCGACACTGAAGCTTTCTTT
TRBD1 | TRBJ2-7 | TRBV5-1 | NA | CASSLEGTGHHEQYF | TGCGCCAGCAGCTTGGAGGGGACAGGGCACCACGAGCAGTACTTC
TRBD1 | TRBJ1-1 | TRBV6-6 | NA | CASSYSDRDEAFF | TGTGCCAGCAGTTACAGCGACAGGGATGAAGCTTTCTTT
NA | TRBJ2-2 | TRBV11-2 | NA | CASSSGGGAPGSCFF | NA
NA | TRBJ1-2 | TRBV6-1 | NA | CATRGDPIDNNYGYTF | TGTGCCACCAGAGGGGACCCTATAGATAATAACTATGGCTACACCTTC
TRBD1 | TRBJ2-1 | TRBV7-9 | once | CASSLQGVNEQFF | TGTGCCAGCAGCCTCCAGGGGGTAAATGAGCAGTTCTTC
TRBD2 | TRBJ2-3 | TRBV5-3 | NA | CARSPPGLAGRTDTQYF | TGTGCCAGAAGCCCGCCGGGACTAGCGGGGCGGACAGATACGCAGTATTTT
NA | TRBJ2-1 | TRBV6-2/TRBV6-3 | NA | CASSYIRDEQFF | TGTGCCAGCAGTTATATCAGGGATGAGCAGTTCTTC
NA | TRBJ1-6 | TRBV5-5 | NA | CASSSGPGGNSPLHF | TGTGCCAGCAGCTCTGGACCTGGGGGTAATTCACCCCTCCACTTT
TRBD1 | TRBJ2-7 | TRBV7-2 | NA | CASRLDREAFYEQYF | TGTGCCAGCAGACTGGACAGGGAAGCTTTCTACGAGCAGTACTTC
NA | TRBJ2-2 | TRBV7-9 | NA | CASSLALNTGELFF | TGTGCCAGCAGCTTAGCCCTTAACACCGGGGAGCTGTTTTTT
TRBD1 | TRBJ2-3 | TRBV12-3/TRBV12-4 | once | CATDRAGDTQYF | TGTGCCACAGACAGGGCGGGAGATACGCAGTATTTT
NA | TRBJ2-7 | TRBV7-9 | NA | CASSQRDYTYEQYF | TGTGCCAGCAGCCAACGAGACTACACCTACGAGCAGTACTTC
NA | TRBJ2-1 | TRBV6-5 | NA | CALGGGAVNEQFF | TGTGCCCTCGGAGGGGGGGCAGTCAATGAGCAGTTCTTC
NA | TRBJ2-1 | TRBV6-2/TRBV6-3 | NA | CASSYGGYNEQFF | TGTGCCAGCAGTTACGGGGGGTACAATGAGCAGTTCTTC